The subject of this entry is one T cell receptor (beta chain). Antigen specificity is unknown. In TCRdb, the reads were re-called with MiXCR into one record per CDR3 protein. The sample gives fewer than 900,000 distinct CDR3 sequences, roughly 28% of which show up once; 13% is in the top ten. These data are taken from a study of T cell repertoires in cytomegalovirus infection. Whole-study context: Public TCR beta signatures were indicative of both CMV infection and a matching HLA type.

Findings of the study overall: Individuals carrying CMV plus the relevant HLA were identified by cumulative frequency of public TCR beta families. The ex vivo response was dominated by HLA-C-restricted CMV-specific TCR beta clonotypes.

V lost 8 bases to trimming and J lost 4 bases, with 12 bases between them. The CDR3 length is 13 residues. This specimen consisted of cultured CD8+ T cells from PBMCs, obtained from culture after CMV antigen stimulation. The sequence derives from a human donor in good health (CMV status not recorded). Some clones in this sample may be carry-over from other donors' samples. The rearrangement joins TRBV12-3 or TRBV12-4 to TRBJ2-1; D is unclear. CDR3 DNA sequence: TGTGCCAGCGCCCCGGGTGGATACAATGAGCAGTTCTTC. Its translation: CASAPGGYNEQFF.